The rows below give T cell receptor beta chains drawn from one sample of a study of blood T cells in healthy people across ages. One entry per CDR3 protein results from TCRdb running MiXCR on the 5' RACE reads. The data show hundreds of thousands of distinct CDR3 sequences, about a fifth seen once. Sample: blood. The source of these receptors is a man aged 65-85 years in good health. The CDR3 runs from the conserved cysteine through the conserved F or W. The order of the fields is J gene, D gene, clone size, V gene, CDR3 DNA, CDR3 protein. The D gene is left open where the match is weak. Size is omitted from some rows. Given values are once, few, many or a class for expanded clones.

J: TRBJ2-3
D: NA
size: NA
V: TRBV20-1
DNA: TGCAGTGCTTGGACAGGAGGGACAGATACGCAGTATTTT
CDR3: CSAWTGGTDTQYF

J: TRBJ1-4
D: NA
size: NA
V: TRBV11-2
DNA: TGTGCCAGCAGCTTAGGCTCATTCAATGAAAAACTGTTTTTT
CDR3: CASSLGSFNEKLFF

J: TRBJ2-3
D: TRBD2
size: NA
V: TRBV7-8
DNA: TGTGCCAGCAGCTTAAGGTCCAATAGCGGGAGGCAGGCAGATACGCAGTATTTT
CDR3: CASSLRSNSGRQADTQYF

J: TRBJ1-1
D: NA
size: NA
V: TRBV5-6
DNA: TGTGCCTCTGGGGGGCGCCTGAACACTGAAGCTTTCTTT
CDR3: CASGGRLNTEAFF

J: TRBJ2-2
D: NA
size: few
V: TRBV7-8
DNA: TGTGCCAGCAATCGACGGCAGGGAGGGGGCAACACCGGGGAGCTGTTTTTT
CDR3: CASNRRQGGGNTGELFF

J: TRBJ1-2
D: NA
size: few
V: TRBV30
DNA: TGTGCCTGGAGTTCAGAACAGCTCTATGGCTACACCTTC
CDR3: CAWSSEQLYGYTF

J: TRBJ2-2
D: NA
size: NA
V: TRBV20-1
DNA: TGCAGTGCCAGAAAACCGGGTGCCGGGGAGCTGTTTTTT
CDR3: CSARKPGAGELFF

J: TRBJ1-4
D: TRBD1
size: few
V: TRBV5-1
DNA: TGCGCCAGCAGCCTTACCCCCGTACAGGGGCGTGGTGAAAAACTGTTTTTT
CDR3: CASSLTPVQGRGEKLFF

J: TRBJ2-1
D: NA
size: few
V: TRBV19
DNA: TGTGCCAGTAGTATAAGGAACCTCTACAATGAGCAGTTCTTC
CDR3: CASSIRNLYNEQFF

J: TRBJ2-4
D: TRBD1
size: few
V: TRBV7-2
DNA: TGTGCCAGCAGCTTAGTCGGGACAGCTAGGAAAAACATTCAGTACTTC
CDR3: CASSLVGTARKNIQYF

J: TRBJ1-1
D: TRBD1
size: NA
V: TRBV4-1
DNA: TGCGCCAGCAGCCCGGGGACAGAATCTAGAGCTTTCTTT
CDR3: CASSPGTESRAFF

J: TRBJ1-2
D: TRBD1
size: many
V: TRBV5-1
DNA: TGCGCCAGCAGCTCGGGACAGCCTGGGAGTGGCTACACCTTC
CDR3: CASSSGQPGSGYTF

J: TRBJ1-1
D: NA
size: few
V: TRBV6-6
DNA: TGTGCCAGCAGCTTACAGGGTTGGGAGAACACTGAAGCTTTCTTT
CDR3: CASSLQGWENTEAFF

J: TRBJ2-2
D: TRBD2
size: many
V: TRBV9
DNA: TGTGCCAGCAACCGCGCAAGCGGGGCGGGCACCGGGGAGCTGTTTTTT
CDR3: CASNRASGAGTGELFF

J: TRBJ1-2
D: TRBD1
size: NA
V: TRBV5-1
DNA: TGCGCCAGCAGCCTGGGACAGCGAAGCTATGGCTACACCTTC
CDR3: CASSLGQRSYGYTF

J: TRBJ1-2
D: NA
size: few
V: TRBV6-5
DNA: TGTGCCAGCAGCCCGGACAGCCCCAATGGCTACACCTTC
CDR3: CASSPDSPNGYTF

J: TRBJ1-3
D: NA
size: NA
V: TRBV20-1
DNA: TGCAGTGCTAGATTGGACCGAAGCTACTCTGGAAACACCATATATTTT
CDR3: CSARLDRSYSGNTIYF

J: TRBJ2-5
D: NA
size: NA
V: TRBV5-1
DNA: TGCGCCAGGACTTATTTCAGGAGATGGGGCCAAGAGACCCAGTACTTC
CDR3: CARTYFRRWGQETQYF

J: TRBJ2-1
D: TRBD2
size: few
V: TRBV4-2
DNA: TGTGCCAGCAGCCAAGATAGGGACTATGGGCAGTTCTTC
CDR3: CASSQDRDYGQFF

J: TRBJ2-1
D: NA
size: NA
V: TRBV20-1
DNA: TGCAGTGCTAGCGGCGGACCCTCCTACAATGAGCAGTTCTTC
CDR3: CSASGGPSYNEQFF

J: TRBJ2-7
D: NA
size: NA
V: TRBV27
DNA: TGTGCCAGCAGTCCGGGGGTCTACTACGAGCAGTACTTC
CDR3: CASSPGVYYEQYF

J: TRBJ2-2
D: NA
size: few
V: TRBV12-3/TRBV12-4
DNA: TGTGCCAGCAGTGGACTAAGGAACACCGGGGAGCTGTTTTTT
CDR3: CASSGLRNTGELFF

J: TRBJ1-4
D: NA
size: few
V: TRBV25-1
DNA: TGTGCCAGCAGTTGGCAGGGTGGTGAAAAACTGTTTTTT
CDR3: CASSWQGGEKLFF

J: TRBJ2-1
D: NA
size: NA
V: TRBV19
DNA: TGTGCCAGTAGTATAGTTCAGGCGCCCTACAATGAGCAGTTCTTC
CDR3: CASSIVQAPYNEQFF

J: TRBJ2-2
D: NA
size: NA
V: TRBV12-3/TRBV12-4
DNA: TGTGCCAGCACTAGGGGGGCGGAGAACACCGGGGAGCCGTTTTTT
CDR3: CASTRGAENTGEPFF

J: TRBJ1-1
D: NA
size: few
V: TRBV5-1
DNA: TGCGCCAGCAGCTTGGAATTTCGGGGGACTGAAGCTTTCTTT
CDR3: CASSLEFRGTEAFF

J: TRBJ1-5
D: TRBD1
size: NA
V: TRBV5-1
DNA: TGCGCCAGCAGCTTGGGGACAGGGGGCGCGGGTCAGCCCCAGCATTTT
CDR3: CASSLGTGGAGQPQHF

J: TRBJ2-1
D: TRBD2
size: NA
V: TRBV20-1
DNA: TGCAGTGCTGAGCGGGGATTAAATGAGCAGTTCTTC
CDR3: CSAERGLNEQFF

J: TRBJ2-3
D: TRBD2
size: NA
V: TRBV7-3
DNA: TGTGCCAGCAGCATCGGGACTAGCGGGAGCACAGATACGCAGTATTTT
CDR3: CASSIGTSGSTDTQYF

J: TRBJ1-2
D: NA
size: NA
V: TRBV20-1
DNA: TGCAGTGCTCCAATGGACAGTGCGGCGCATGGCTACACCTTC
CDR3: CSAPMDSAAHGYTF

J: TRBJ1-2
D: NA
size: few
V: TRBV14
DNA: TGTGCCAGCAGCCAAGATAGTAAAGGGCCAGTTTATGGCTACACCTTC
CDR3: CASSQDSKGPVYGYTF

J: TRBJ1-3
D: NA
size: NA
V: TRBV12-3/TRBV12-4
DNA: TGTGCCAGCAGCCTGTATGGAAACACCATATATTTT
CDR3: CASSLYGNTIYF

J: TRBJ2-3
D: NA
size: few
V: TRBV7-2
DNA: TGTGCCAGCAGCTTCGGACTGGCTAGCACAGATACGCAGTATTTT
CDR3: CASSFGLASTDTQYF

J: TRBJ2-4
D: TRBD1
size: few
V: TRBV28
DNA: TGTGCCAGCAGTGCCCTGGACAGGGTCAAAAACATTCAGTACTTC
CDR3: CASSALDRVKNIQYF

J: TRBJ2-7
D: NA
size: many
V: TRBV5-5
DNA: TGTGCCAGCAGCTTGATGGAGGGGGCAACCTACGAGCAGTACTTC
CDR3: CASSLMEGATYEQYF

J: TRBJ2-7
D: NA
size: few
V: TRBV20-1
DNA: TGCAGTGCTAGATTTACTAGCTCACCTGCCTACGAGCAGTACTTC
CDR3: CSARFTSSPAYEQYF

J: TRBJ2-2
D: NA
size: few
V: TRBV7-3
DNA: TGTGCCAGCAGCCGCGCGAATAGCGGCACCGGGGAGCTGTTTTTT
CDR3: CASSRANSGTGELFF

J: TRBJ1-4
D: NA
size: NA
V: TRBV20-1
DNA: TGCAGTGCCGGGGACGCCCTCGAAAAACTGTTTTTT
CDR3: CSAGDALEKLFF

J: TRBJ1-1
D: NA
size: few
V: TRBV7-3
DNA: TGTGCCAGCAGCTTAAAGGGCCGCTCGGAAGCTTTCTTT
CDR3: CASSLKGRSEAFF

J: TRBJ1-4
D: NA
size: NA
V: TRBV2
DNA: TGTGCCAGCACTTGGGACGGGGCTGAAAAACTGTTTTTT
CDR3: CASTWDGAEKLFF

J: TRBJ2-5
D: NA
size: NA
V: TRBV6-1
DNA: TGTGCCAGCAGCTACCGGACCCTGAGGGAGACCCAGTACTTC
CDR3: CASSYRTLRETQYF

J: TRBJ2-3
D: NA
size: few
V: TRBV6-5
DNA: TGTGCCAGCAGTTACTCAGCCCGTACAGGTGAAGATACGCAGTATTTT
CDR3: CASSYSARTGEDTQYF